A single sample is the source of the 8 T cell receptor beta chains below, sequenced in a study of radiotherapy plus CTLA-4 blockade in lung cancer. Clones were sequenced by immunoSEQ multiplex PCR, and TCRdb holds only the in-frame ones, with some missing. This repertoire shows some 71,000 clones, around 77% found once; its top ten account for about a sixth. The input for sequencing was peripheral blood, taken from a patient treated with radiotherapy plus ipilimumab. The receptors were sampled from a human donor with non-small cell lung cancer whose response to radiotherapy plus ipilimumab could not be evaluated. Some clones in this sample may be carry-over from other donors' samples.

V usage is TRBV20-1 and J usage is TRBJ1-1; D is unresolved. Germline CDR1 and CDR2: DFQATT and SNEGSKA (reference sequence). The CDR3 has 11 amino acids. V dropped 6 bases and J dropped 6 bases, with 11 bases sitting between them. The CDR3 loop reads CSAAARPEAFF. In nucleotides, the CDR3 is TGCAGTGCCGCGGCCCGCCCTGAAGCTTTCTTT.

The V call is TRBV27, the J call TRBJ1-2, with D hard to call. Germline assignment: CDR1 MNHEY and CDR2 SMNVEV (reference sequence). The CDR3 has 12 amino acids. Trimming left V 3 bases short and J 4 bases short, with 6 bases between. CDR3 in DNA: TGTGCCAGCAGTTTGTCTAGCTATGGCTACACCTTC. It specifies CASSLSSYGYTF.

V gene TRBV7-9 combines with J gene TRBJ2-7; D uncertain. In germline, CDR1 is SEHNR, CDR2 FQNEAQ (reference sequence). V was shortened by 0 bases and J by 3 bases, with 6 bases between the two germline ends. This CDR3 comprises 13 residues. The CDR3 sequence: CASSLAADYEQYF. The DNA of the CDR3 is TGTGCCAGCAGCTTAGCGGCCGACTACGAGCAGTACTTC. Full variable domain (rest looked up from reference TRBV7-9 and TRBJ2-7): DTGVSQNPRHKITKRGQNVTFRCDPISEHNRLYWYRQTLGQGPEFLTYFQNEAQLEKSRLLSDRFSAERPKGSFSTLEIQRTEQGDSAMYLCASSLAADYEQYFGPGTRLTVT.

This clone was seen more than once but under ten times. The J gene is TRBJ2-5, the V gene TRBV2; 8 bases are shared with TRBD1. CDR3 length: 14 residues. The J segment lost 4 bases and the V segment lost 4 bases, leaving 5 bases of the junction unmatched. Germline loops: CDR1 SNHLY, CDR2 FYNNEI. CDR3 bases: TGTGCCAGCAGTGGACAGGGGCTGGGAGAGACCCAGTACTTC. Protein sequence: CASSGQGLGETQYF.

This rearrangement joins TRBV2 to TRBJ1-6, with D possibly TRBD1 on 6 matching bases. V was shortened by 2 bases and J by 10 bases, with 15 bases between the two germline ends. Germline CDR1 SNHLY, CDR2 FYNNEI. This CDR3 contains 15 residues. The CDR3 DNA reads as TGTGCCAGCAGTGAACGGACGACAGGCTCCTCACCCCTCCACTTT. Amino acid sequence: CASSERTTGSSPLHF.

CDR3 in DNA: TGTGCCAGCAGCCGCGGCGGGGGTGCTAATGAAAAACTGTTTTTT. Translated, it gives CASSRGGGANEKLFF. The genes are TRBV4-2 and TRBJ1-4, with TRBD1 as a possible D gene (5 bases). This CDR3 contains 15 residues. V lost 4 bases to trimming and J lost 3 bases, with 12 bases between them. Germline CDR1 reads LGHNA; CDR2 reads YNFKEQ.

The chain has TRBV28 and TRBJ1-2; D is perhaps TRBD1 (5 bases). The CDR3 has 13 amino acids. V was shortened by 10 bases and J by 3 bases, with 15 bases between the two germline ends. Germline V lookup: CDR1 MDHEN, CDR2 SYDVKM. The CDR3 loop is CAILPSTDYGYTF. The CDR3 nucleotides are TGTGCCATCCTACCTTCGACAGACTATGGCTACACCTTC.

The CDR3 coding sequence is TGCGCCAGCAGCTTGGACGGTAGTAGCACAGATACGCAGTATTTT. As protein: CASSLDGSSTDTQYF. The gene calls are TRBV5-1 and TRBJ2-3; D remains ambiguous. Trimming shortened V by 0 bases and J by 0 bases, and 8 bases separated the two germline ends. CDR1 and CDR2 from the germline V gene are SGHRS and YFSETQ. CDR3 length equals 15 residues.